The 31 T cell receptor beta chains below come from one sample, sequenced in a study of Ad26.COV2.S vaccination and SARS-CoV-2 variants. Generated by immunoSEQ multiplex PCR, the TCRdb table keeps only in-frame clones and is missing some. The sample lists 410,000 or so clones; over 75% were seen once. Treatment of the sample: some 20 received Ad26.COV2.S at low or high dose, single or two shots; five or six received placebo; per-sample allocation not given. Collection of the samples took place on day 63 after the first injection of vaccine or placebo. The sample here was peripheral blood, taken in a trial of Ad26.COV2.S vaccine versus placebo. These receptors were taken from a person aged 18-60 years who received the Ad26.COV2.S COVID-19 vaccine or a placebo.

J is TRBJ1-4 and V is TRBV30; a possible D gene is TRBD1 (5 bases). The CDR3 is made up of 13 amino acids. CDR1 is GTSNPN and CDR2 is SVGIG in the germline V gene (reference sequence). V was trimmed by 4 bases and J by 3 bases, leaving 9 bases between them. The CDR3, as DNA: TGTGCCTGGAAGCAGGGCCCTAATGAAAAACTGTTTTTT. Protein product: CAWKQGPNEKLFF.

The chain combines TRBV21-1 with TRBJ2-2; TRBD1, the table's D call, was not compared with the DNA. TRBV21-1 is classified as a pseudogene. This CDR3 contains 16 residues. For the CDR3, the DNA is TGTGCCAGCAGCCCACGGGACAGGGATTGGACCGGGGAGCTGTTTTTT. The encoded protein is CASSPRDRDWTGELFF.

The J gene is TRBJ2-2, the V gene TRBV6-6; 9 nucleotides line up with TRBD2. The CDR3 has 15 residues. From germline, CDR1 is MNHNY and CDR2 SVGAGI (reference sequence). Trimming cost V 3 bases and J 8 bases; bases outside gene matches: 7. The CDR3 loop reads CASSYSGSPSGELFF. The CDR3 DNA is TGTGCCAGCAGTTATAGCGGGAGCCCTTCTGGGGAGCTGTTTTTT.

The V call is TRBV5-5, the J call TRBJ2-7; D could derive from TRBD1 or TRBD2 (5 bases each). Trimming cost V 2 bases and J 6 bases, with 15 bases left between them. Per germline, CDR1 SGHKS and CDR2 YYEKEE (reference sequence). This CDR3 is 14 amino acids long. The CDR3 DNA is TGTGCCAGCAGCTTTAGGGACGGGGCGAGCGAGCAGTACTTC. Protein: CASSFRDGASEQYF.

This clone occurred a few times. J is TRBJ2-7 and V is TRBV28, with 7 nucleotides matching TRBD2. The CDR3 spans 15 residues. The V segment lost 3 bases and the J segment 4 bases; nucleotides outside the gene matches: 9. CDR1 and CDR2 from the germline V gene are MDHEN and SYDVKM. The CDR3 bases are TGTGCCAGCAGTTTTTTTACTAGCGATAGTTACGAGCAGTACTTC. Its translation is CASSFFTSDSYEQYF.

The V and J genes are TRBV3-1 (or the pseudogene TRBV3-2) and TRBJ2-2, with 10 bases matching TRBD1. Per the germline V gene, CDR1 is LGHDT and CDR2 is YNNKEL (reference sequence). The CDR3 has 16 amino acids. The V and J ends lost 3 bases and 0 bases, in that order; junction bases with no gene match: 1. The CDR3 region is CASSHGTGANTGELFF. The CDR3 DNA reads TGTGCCAGCAGCCATGGGACAGGGGCGAACACCGGGGAGCTGTTTTTT.

The chain has TRBV29-1 and TRBJ2-2; weak D call: TRBD2 (5 bases). The CDR3 covers 13 residues. The germline gives CDR1 SQVTM, CDR2 ANQGSEA. The V end lost 5 bases, the J end lost 4 bases, and 11 bases lay between the germline ends. The CDR3 nucleotides read TGCAGCGTTAATACTGGACTCACCGGGGAGCTGTTTTTT. Protein sequence: CSVNTGLTGELFF.

The chain recombines TRBV13 with TRBJ2-5; 10 nucleotides agree with TRBD2. The germline gives CDR1 PRHDT, CDR2 FYEKMQ (reference sequence). The CDR3 extends over 15 amino acids. The ends lost 2 bases at V and 4 bases at J; junction bases unmatched: 4. CDR3 DNA sequence: TGTGCCAGCAGCTTATGGCTAGCGGGAGCAGAGACCCAGTACTTC. It codes for CASSLWLAGAETQYF.

The chain recombines TRBV3-1 (or the pseudogene TRBV3-2) with TRBJ2-2; 11 bases fit TRBD2. With 10 bases clipped from V and 0 bases from J, the junction kept 7 bases outside the gene matches. This CDR3 contains 16 residues. Germline V CDR1 and CDR2: LGHDT, YNNKEL (reference sequence). The CDR3 region is CATQGLAVTNTGELFF. CDR3 coding DNA: TGTGCCACCCAGGGACTAGCGGTTACGAACACCGGGGAGCTGTTTTTT.

This chain joins TRBV27 and TRBJ2-7; weak D call: TRBD1 (5 bases). V was cut by 5 bases and J by 2 bases, with 10 bases left in between. The germline gives CDR1 MNHEY, CDR2 SMNVEV (reference sequence). The CDR3 loop spans 13 amino acids. The CDR3 loop reads CASSVQGTYEQYF. The CDR3 DNA reads as TGTGCCAGCAGTGTGCAGGGAACCTACGAGCAGTACTTC.

This chain connects TRBV4-1 to TRBJ2-3; TRBD2 agrees at 8 bases. The CDR3 spans 15 residues. V shed 1 base and J 6 bases; nucleotides not matched to a gene: 6. The germline V gene encodes CDR1 MGHRA and CDR2 YSYEKL. The CDR3 DNA reads TGCGCCAGCAGCCAAGGGACTAGCCTTGGGGATACGCAGTATTTT. Translated: CASSQGTSLGDTQYF.

V and J are TRBV4-3 and TRBJ2-7; D remains unclear. The ends were cut back, 2 bases at V and 0 bases at J, with 11 bases in the middle. The CDR3 has 15 residues. Germline V gives CDR1 LGHNA, CDR2 YSLEER. The CDR3 loop is CASSQYPQTSYEQYF. CDR3 bases: TGCGCCAGCAGCCAATACCCCCAAACCTCCTACGAGCAGTACTTC.

The chain is built from TRBV19 and TRBJ2-7; 10 bases agree with TRBD2. Germline V gene data show CDR1 as LNHDA and CDR2 as SQIVND (reference sequence). This CDR3 region has 14 residues. The V gene end was trimmed by 5 bases and the J gene end by 2 bases; junction bases not matched to a gene: 3. The CDR3 here is CASSLAGGAYEQYF. CDR3 in DNA: TGTGCCAGTAGTTTAGCGGGAGGAGCCTACGAGCAGTACTTC.

This rearrangement joins TRBV10-3 to TRBJ2-1, with a tentative D call TRBD1 (5 bases). The CDR3 covers 13 residues. V shed 3 bases and J shed 5 bases, with 8 bases lying between them. Germline assignment: CDR1 ENHRY and CDR2 SYGVKD. The CDR3, as DNA: TGTGCCATCAGTGATGTCAGGGACAATGAGCAGTTCTTC. Translating gives CAISDVRDNEQFF.

V and J are TRBV6-1 and TRBJ1-2; maybe TRBD1 (5 bases). The CDR3 is 15 amino acids. Germline V CDR1 and CDR2: MNHNS, SASEGT. V lost 1 base and J 8 bases, leaving 17 bases between the germline ends. Here the CDR3 DNA reads TGTGCCAGCAGTGAAGGGAGCCCCCAGGGTCGGGGCTACACCTTC. Amino acids: CASSEGSPQGRGYTF.

J is TRBJ2-1 and V is TRBV7-2, with D possibly TRBD2 on 6 matching bases. The CDR3 has 19 residues. Germline CDR1 reads SGHTA; CDR2 reads FQGNSA. Trimming stripped 0 bases from V and 1 base from J, with 19 bases between. CDR3 residues: CASSLARLAMEFSYNEQFF. The CDR3 DNA follows: TGTGCCAGCAGCTTAGCGCGGCTAGCGATGGAATTTTCCTACAATGAGCAGTTCTTC.

The gene calls are TRBV18 and TRBJ2-7; 8 nucleotides match TRBD1. Germline loops: CDR1 KGHSH, CDR2 LQKENI. With V trimmed by 2 bases and J by 1 base, 1 base remained unmatched. The CDR3 spans 14 residues. CDR3 DNA sequence: TGTGCCAGCTCACCAAGACAGGGGTCCTACGAGCAGTACTTC. This sequence encodes CASSPRQGSYEQYF. The entire variable domain, with the rest obtained from reference TRBV18 and TRBJ2-7, is as follows: NAGVMQNPRHLVRRRGQEARLRCSPMKGHSHVYWYRQLPEEGLKFMVYLQKENIIDESGMPKERFSAEFPKEGPSILRIQQVVRGDSAAYFCASSPRQGSYEQYFGPGTRLTVT.

V and J are TRBV28 and TRBJ2-7, with 9 bases aligning to TRBD1. The CDR3 loop spans 14 amino acids. Looked up from germline, CDR1 is MDHEN and CDR2 is SYDVKM. J lost 5 bases, V lost 4 bases, and 6 bases had no gene match. The CDR3 DNA is TGTGCCAGCAGTTCATGGACAGGGGAAGACGAGCAGTACTTC. Protein sequence: CASSSWTGEDEQYF. The whole variable domain, filled in from reference TRBV28 and TRBJ2-7, reads DVKVTQSSRYLVKRTGEKVFLECVQDMDHENMFWYRQDPGLGLRLIYFSYDVKMKEKGDIPEGYSVSREKKERFSLILESASTNQTSMYLCASSSWTGEDEQYFGPGTRLTVT.

This chain's CDR3 is CASSPKGPQAGTEAFF. The CDR3 DNA sequence: TGTGCCAGCTCACCAAAAGGACCTCAAGCAGGTACTGAAGCTTTCTTT. This rearrangement joins TRBV18 to TRBJ1-1; no firm D call. The germline V gene has CDR1 KGHSH and CDR2 LQKENI. CDR3 length: 16 residues. With 2 bases removed from V and 5 bases from J, the gap between germline ends came to 18 bases.

V gene TRBV29-1 combines with J gene TRBJ1-1, with D tentatively TRBD1 (5 bases). CDR3 length: 12 amino acids. V was trimmed by 1 base and J by 8 bases, leaving 11 bases between them. Per germline, CDR1 SQVTM and CDR2 ANQGSEA. The CDR3 DNA is TGCAGCGTTGAAGTGCAGGGAAGGGAAGCTTTCTTT. This translates into CSVEVQGREAFF.

The sample holds a few counts of this clone. The chain joins TRBV27 to TRBJ2-1, with TRBD1 matching over 7 bases. The CDR3 length is 14 residues. Germline V lookup: CDR1 MNHEY, CDR2 SMNVEV (reference sequence). Losses at the gene ends were 3 bases for V and 6 bases for J; bases not matched to a gene: 5. CDR3 region: CASSFGTELNEQFF. The CDR3 DNA sequence: TGTGCCAGCAGTTTTGGGACAGAGCTCAATGAGCAGTTCTTC.

This clone appeared a few times. The genes are TRBV6-1 and TRBJ1-3; D unclear. Trimming removed 2 bases at V and 0 bases at J, with 11 bases between. Germline CDR1 reads MNHNS; CDR2 reads SASEGT. CDR3 length equals 16 residues. The CDR3 nucleotides are TGTGCCAGCAGTGAAACGTTACTTGGCTCTGGAAACACCATATATTTT. Protein product: CASSETLLGSGNTIYF.

The chain combines TRBV15 with TRBJ1-1; 11 bases fit TRBD1. The germline V gene has CDR1 LNHNV and CDR2 YYDKDF (reference sequence). This CDR3 has 14 residues. The J segment lost 3 bases and the V segment lost 4 bases, leaving 1 base of the junction unmatched. The chain's CDR3 is CATSTGQGDTEAFF. CDR3 sequence (DNA): TGTGCCACCAGCACGGGACAGGGGGACACTGAAGCTTTCTTT.

The V call is TRBV5-4, the J call TRBJ2-7; D uncertain. The CDR3 totals 13 residues. V lost 3 bases to trimming and J lost 0 bases, with 7 bases between them. Germline assignment: CDR1 SGHNT and CDR2 YYREEE (reference sequence). CDR3 loop: CASSSSSSYEQYF. As DNA, the CDR3 is TGTGCCAGCAGCTCTTCGAGCTCCTACGAGCAGTACTTC.

The chain uses TRBV4-3 and TRBJ1-5, with 7 bases that match TRBD1. The CDR3 consists of 16 residues. Germline V CDR1 and CDR2: LGHNA, YSLEER. The V and J ends lost 0 bases and 4 bases, in that order; junction bases with no gene match: 6. CDR3: CASSQDWGQTNQPQHF. The CDR3 coding sequence is TGCGCCAGCAGCCAAGATTGGGGACAGACTAATCAGCCCCAGCATTTT.

The chain employs TRBV6-6 and TRBJ2-7, with D unclear. The CDR3 sequence is 13 residues long. V was trimmed by 0 bases and J by 5 bases, leaving 8 bases between them. Germline CDR1 is MNHNY and CDR2 is SVGAGI (reference sequence). The CDR3 coding sequence is TGTGCCAGCAGTTACTCTTCGAGTCACGAGCAGTACTTC. It specifies CASSYSSSHEQYF.

This clone occurred a few times. The DNA for the CDR3 is TGTGCCAGCAGCTTAGAATCCCCTAGCTACAATGAGCAGTTCTTC. Translated: CASSLESPSYNEQFF. This chain joins TRBV7-9 and TRBJ2-1; D uncertain. Trimming took 1 base from V and 3 from J, leaving 10 bases between them. The V gene's germline CDR1 is SEHNR and CDR2 FQNEAQ (reference sequence). This CDR3 is 15 amino acids long.

This sequence joins TRBV7-9 and TRBJ2-3; 11 bases align to TRBD2. Looked up from germline, CDR1 is SEHNR and CDR2 is FQNEAQ (reference sequence). Germline trimming cut 7 bases from V and 2 bases from J; bases unmatched to any gene: 14. The CDR3 has 18 amino acids. CDR3 in DNA: TGTGCCAGCACCGTTGAGACTAGCGGGAACCCCTTCACAGATACGCAGTATTTT. It encodes CASTVETSGNPFTDTQYF.

The rearrangement joins TRBV9 to TRBJ2-3; D may be TRBD1 (5 bases). There are 15 residues in the CDR3. Germline V gene lookup returns CDR1 SGDLS and CDR2 YYNGEE. Trimming removed 0 bases at V and 2 bases at J, with 10 bases between. The CDR3 bases are TGTGCCAGCAGCGTAGGGCAGGGCACCACAGATACGCAGTATTTT. This sequence encodes CASSVGQGTTDTQYF. The entire variable domain, with the rest obtained from reference TRBV9 and TRBJ2-3, is as follows: DSGVTQTPKHLITATGQRVTLRCSPRSGDLSVYWYQQSLDQGLQFLIQYYNGEERAKGNILERFSAQQFPDLHSELNLSSLELGDSALYFCASSVGQGTTDTQYFGPGTRLTVL.

This chain uses TRBV11-2 with TRBJ1-3, with unresolved D. V lost 5 bases, J lost 0 bases, and 8 bases lay in between. The CDR3 is 14 amino acids. Germline V CDR1 and CDR2: SGHAT, FQNNGV. The CDR3 DNA reads TGTGCCAGCAGCACACGGACCTCTGGAAACACCATATATTTT. It codes for CASSTRTSGNTIYF.

The V call is TRBV6-6, the J call TRBJ1-1; 9 bases are a match to TRBD1. The CDR3 length is 15 residues. Germline CDR1 MNHNY, CDR2 SVGAGI (reference sequence). Germline trimming cut 0 bases from V and 4 bases from J; bases unmatched to any gene: 3. The CDR3 is CASSYSGQGRTEAFF. DNA of the CDR3: TGTGCCAGCAGTTACTCGGGACAGGGCCGCACTGAAGCTTTCTTT.